These 24 T cell receptor beta chains came from one sample sequenced in a study of cytomegalovirus exposure and HLA in healthy donors. A multiplex PCR was run with 60 Vbeta primers and 13 Jbeta primers. TCRdb's copy holds only in-frame clones and misses some; the assay was immunoSEQ multiplex PCR. Altogether approximately 150,000 clones are present, 80% to 90% being singletons, with the ten largest covering about 4.9%. The sequencing sample was made of PBMCs. The receptors originated from a girl aged 5 to 17 in good health and CMV-seropositive.

The genes are TRBV11-2 and TRBJ2-5, with 9 bases fitting TRBD1. Unmatched junction bases numbered 1, after V lost 1 base and J lost 4 bases. The CDR3 runs to 14 residues. Per germline, CDR1 SGHAT and CDR2 FQNNGV. The CDR3 bases are TGTGCCAGCAGCTTAGGACAGGGGGTAGAGACCCAGTACTTC. Protein: CASSLGQGVETQYF.

V is TRBV9 and J is TRBJ1-6; 8 bases are shared with TRBD1. V lost 3 bases and J lost 8; bases outside the gene matches: 7. CDR1 SGDLS and CDR2 YYNGEE come from the germline V gene. This CDR3 contains 15 residues. In DNA form, the CDR3 reads TGTGCCAGCAGCGATGGGACAGGTCCATATTCACCCCTCCACTTT. This sequence encodes CASSDGTGPYSPLHF.

V and J are TRBV27 and TRBJ1-1, with 8 positions matching TRBD1. The CDR3 contains 15 residues. V lost 3 bases, J lost 4 bases, and 7 bases stayed unmatched. Germline CDR1 is MNHEY and CDR2 is SMNVEV (reference sequence). The CDR3 spells CASSFAGQGSTEAFF. The CDR3 DNA sequence: TGTGCCAGCAGTTTCGCCGGACAGGGCTCCACTGAAGCTTTCTTT.

The genes are TRBV27 and TRBJ1-3, with a weak D call TRBD1 (5 bases). The V and J ends lost 9 bases and 2 bases respectively, with 11 bases between them. The germline CDR1 and CDR2 sequences are MNHEY and SMNVEV (reference sequence). This CDR3 comprises 13 residues. Here the CDR3 reads CASRPGAGNTIYF. The DNA of the CDR3 is TGTGCCAGTCGCCCGGGGGCTGGAAACACCATATATTTT.

The CDR3 DNA is TGTGCCAGCAGCGTAGCTGCAGGAATGAGAGGAAACACCATATATTTT. It specifies CASSVAAGMRGNTIYF. The chain has TRBV9 and TRBJ1-3; D gene uncertain. V lost 0 bases, J lost 4 bases, and 14 bases lay in between. The V gene's germline CDR1 is SGDLS and CDR2 YYNGEE. The CDR3 has 16 residues.

The chain links TRBV6-1 to TRBJ2-3; tentatively, D is TRBD2 (6 bases). Trimming took 4 bases from V and 4 from J, leaving 15 bases between them. Germline-derived CDR1 and CDR2 are MNHNS and SASEGT. The CDR3 loop spans 15 amino acids. For the CDR3, the DNA is TGTGCCAGCAGTGTACCTAGCGTAGGCGCAGATACGCAGTATTTT. It codes for CASSVPSVGADTQYF.

V is TRBV27 and J is TRBJ1-4; possible D gene TRBD1, 5 bases. Trimming removed 2 bases at V and 4 bases at J, with 8 bases between. This CDR3 has 14 residues. In germline, CDR1 is MNHEY, CDR2 SMNVEV (reference sequence). The CDR3 loop is CASSLRRDNEKLFF. CDR3 sequence (DNA): TGTGCCAGCAGTTTACGCAGGGATAATGAAAAACTGTTTTTT.

V and J are TRBV18 and TRBJ1-3; 9 bases are shared with TRBD1. The trim removed 5 bases at V and 4 bases at J, leaving 9 bases unmatched. Germline lookup yields CDR1 KGHSH and CDR2 LQKENI. There are 16 residues in the CDR3. CDR3 amino acids: CASSSAGTGIGNTIYF. CDR3 bases: TGTGCCAGCTCATCCGCCGGGACAGGGATCGGAAACACCATATATTTT. Variable domain in full (rest from reference TRBV18 and TRBJ1-3): NAGVMQNPRHLVRRRGQEARLRCSPMKGHSHVYWYRQLPEEGLKFMVYLQKENIIDESGMPKERFSAEFPKEGPSILRIQQVVRGDSAAYFCASSSAGTGIGNTIYFGEGSWLTVV.

This clone was counted a single time. This sequence joins TRBV9 and TRBJ2-2; no clear D. The V and J ends lost 5 bases and 1 base respectively, with 6 bases between them. From germline, CDR1 is SGDLS and CDR2 YYNGEE. CDR3 length: 13 amino acids. The CDR3 region has the DNA TGTGCCAGCAGTATACAGAACACCGGGGAGCTGTTTTTT. This codes for CASSIQNTGELFF.

V gene TRBV13 combines with J gene TRBJ1-2; TRBD1 matches 7 bases. Trimming took 5 bases from V and 4 from J; bases not matched to a gene: 10. The germline V gene encodes CDR1 PRHDT and CDR2 FYEKMQ (reference sequence). There are 15 residues in the CDR3. This CDR3 reads CASSPRDSLFYGYTF. For the CDR3, the DNA is TGTGCCAGCAGCCCTCGGGACAGCCTATTCTATGGCTACACCTTC.

The chain joins TRBV7-9 to TRBJ2-3; 10 nucleotides line up with TRBD1. Germline V gives CDR1 SEHNR, CDR2 FQNEAQ (reference sequence). The J segment lost 3 bases and the V segment lost 7 bases, leaving 1 base of the junction unmatched. This CDR3 region has 13 residues. The DNA for the CDR3 is TGTGCCAGCACGGGACAGGGGACAGATACGCAGTATTTT. Residues: CASTGQGTDTQYF. Combining the CDR3 with reference TRBV7-9 and TRBJ2-3 gives the whole variable domain DTGVSQNPRHKITKRGQNVTFRCDPISEHNRLYWYRQTLGQGPEFLTYFQNEAQLEKSRLLSDRFSAERPKGSFSTLEIQRTEQGDSAMYLCASTGQGTDTQYFGPGTRLTVL.

The CDR3 loop is CASSEWEAGITEAFF. The CDR3 coding sequence is TGTGCCAGCAGTGAGTGGGAGGCGGGGATCACTGAAGCTTTCTTT. The V call is TRBV2, the J call TRBJ1-1; D uncertain. The length of the CDR3 is 15 residues. Germline assignment: CDR1 SNHLY and CDR2 FYNNEI. Between the trimmed V and J ends, which lost 3 bases and 4 bases, there was a span of 15 bases.

The CDR3 is CASSFRSLNTEAFF. Written as DNA, the CDR3 is TGCGCCAGCAGCTTCCGGAGCCTGAACACTGAAGCTTTCTTT. The chain uses TRBV5-1 and TRBJ1-1; D ambiguous. CDR3 length: 14 residues. V dropped 2 bases and J dropped 0 bases, with 8 bases sitting between them. Germline-derived CDR1 and CDR2 are SGHRS and YFSETQ.

This chain joins TRBV5-1 and TRBJ1-2; D might be TRBD1 (5 bases). V gave up 7 bases and J gave up 4 bases, with 8 bases separating them. CDR3 length equals 11 residues. Germline V gene lookup returns CDR1 SGHRS and CDR2 YFSETQ. The CDR3 region is CASGGGYGYTF. The DNA of the CDR3 is TGCGCCAGCGGGGGGGGCTATGGCTACACCTTC.

This chain joins TRBV30 and TRBJ1-2, with a weak D call TRBD1 (5 bases). The CDR3 has 11 residues. V was cut by 2 bases and J by 8 bases, with 9 bases left in between. The germline V gene encodes CDR1 GTSNPN and CDR2 SVGIG (reference sequence). The chain's CDR3 is CAWSQGEGYTF. CDR3 bases: TGTGCCTGGAGTCAGGGTGAGGGCTACACCTTC.

The gene calls are TRBV27 and TRBJ2-3; 7 positions agree with TRBD1. The CDR3 is 17 residues long. The ends lost 5 bases at V and 2 bases at J; junction bases unmatched: 13. CDR1 is MNHEY and CDR2 is SMNVEV in the germline V gene (reference sequence). CDR3 in amino acids: CASSPYALQGPTDTQYF. Written as DNA, the CDR3 is TGTGCCAGCAGTCCCTATGCCCTACAGGGGCCCACAGATACGCAGTATTTT.

The rearrangement links TRBV5-6 to TRBJ1-5; no reliable D call. In germline, CDR1 is SGHDT, CDR2 YYEEEE. CDR3 length: 17 residues. V gave up 4 bases and J gave up 0 bases, with 17 bases separating them. CDR3 in DNA: TGTGCCAGCAGCACCGGACCGAGAGGGATTAGCAATCAGCCCCAGCATTTT. As protein: CASSTGPRGISNQPQHF.

The V call is TRBV19, the J call TRBJ2-3; 9 nucleotides match TRBD2. V lost 4 bases to trimming and J lost 2 bases; unmatched junction nucleotides: 1. Germline V gene lookup returns CDR1 LNHDA and CDR2 SQIVND (reference sequence). There are 14 residues in the CDR3. The DNA for the CDR3 is TGTGCCAGTAGTAGCGGGGGGGCCACAGATACGCAGTATTTT. It specifies CASSSGGATDTQYF. Using reference TRBV19 and TRBJ2-3 for the parts outside the CDR3, the full variable domain is DGGITQSPKYLFRKEGQNVTLSCEQNLNHDAMYWYRQDPGQGLRLIYYSQIVNDFQKGDIAEGYSVSREKKESFPLTVTSAQKNPTAFYLCASSSGGATDTQYFGPGTRLTVL.

The CDR3 spells CASSYTLGEYSYGYTF. Here the CDR3 DNA reads TGTGCCAGCAGTTACACCCTCGGGGAGTATAGCTATGGCTACACCTTC. J is TRBJ1-2 and V is TRBV6-6; no clear D. Per germline, CDR1 MNHNY and CDR2 SVGAGI (reference sequence). This CDR3 is 16 amino acids long. Deletions cut 2 bases from V and 4 bases from J, with 17 bases between.

In this sample, this clone turned up once. This chain uses TRBV9 with TRBJ1-1, with a possible D match to TRBD1 (5 bases). Germline CDR1 is SGDLS and CDR2 is YYNGEE. V lost 0 bases, J lost 6 bases, and 12 bases lay in between. This CDR3 contains 14 residues. DNA for the CDR3: TGTGCCAGCAGCGTAGAGGTTCAGGGCTCTGAAGCTTTCTTT. It is translated as CASSVEVQGSEAFF.

The table lists this clone with a few counts. V and J are TRBV15 and TRBJ2-1; weak D call: TRBD1 (6 bases). Per germline, CDR1 LNHNV and CDR2 YYDKDF (reference sequence). V dropped 1 base and J dropped 10 bases, with 14 bases sitting between them. This CDR3 has 14 residues. DNA for the CDR3: TGTGCCACCAGCAGAGGACAGGCTTGGGGAGAGCAGTTCTTC. As protein: CATSRGQAWGEQFF.

The genes are TRBV7-9 and TRBJ1-2, with D hard to call. This CDR3 spans 15 amino acids. Trimming cost V 1 base and J 2 bases, with 11 bases left between them. From germline, CDR1 is SEHNR and CDR2 FQNEAQ (reference sequence). The CDR3 nucleotides read TGTGCCAGCAGCTTAGGTTGGGGAGAAAACTATGGCTACACCTTC. Its protein is CASSLGWGENYGYTF.

This clone has only a few counts. The chain employs TRBV9 and TRBJ2-5; 8 nucleotides line up with TRBD1. The V gene end was trimmed by 4 bases and the J gene end by 4 bases; junction bases not matched to a gene: 6. CDR1 SGDLS and CDR2 YYNGEE come from the germline V gene. CDR3 length equals 14 residues. CDR3 DNA: TGTGCCAGCAGCAAAGTACAGGGGGGAGAGACCCAGTACTTC. It is translated as CASSKVQGGETQYF.

This chain connects TRBV29-1 to TRBJ1-2; possibly TRBD1 for D (5 bases). The CDR3 totals 10 residues. Germline V lookup: CDR1 SQVTM, CDR2 ANQGSEA. V was cut by 7 bases and J by 12 bases, with 15 bases left in between. CDR3 nucleotide sequence: TGCAGCGCGCCGGGACCGGGAGACACCTTC. Translated: CSAPGPGDTF.